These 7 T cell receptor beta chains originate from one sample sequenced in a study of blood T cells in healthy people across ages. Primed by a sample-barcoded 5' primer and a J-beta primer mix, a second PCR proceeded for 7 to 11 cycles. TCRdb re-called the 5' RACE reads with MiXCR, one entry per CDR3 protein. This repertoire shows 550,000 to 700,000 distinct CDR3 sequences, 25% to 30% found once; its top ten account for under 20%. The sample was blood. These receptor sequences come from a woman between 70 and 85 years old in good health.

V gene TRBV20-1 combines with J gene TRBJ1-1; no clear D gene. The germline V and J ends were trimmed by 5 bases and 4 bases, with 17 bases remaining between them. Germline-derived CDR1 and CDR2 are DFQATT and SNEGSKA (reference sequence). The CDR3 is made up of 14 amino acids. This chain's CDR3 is CSARSPLQVTEAFF. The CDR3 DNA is TGCAGTGCTCGTTCTCCCCTTCAGGTCACTGAAGCTTTCTTT.

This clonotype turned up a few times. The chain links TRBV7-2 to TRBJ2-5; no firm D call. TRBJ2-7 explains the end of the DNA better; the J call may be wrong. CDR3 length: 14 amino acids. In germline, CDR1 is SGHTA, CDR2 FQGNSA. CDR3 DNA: TGTGCCAGCAGCAGAGAGCCAGGACGATACGAGCAGTACTTC. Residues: CASSREPGRYEQYF.

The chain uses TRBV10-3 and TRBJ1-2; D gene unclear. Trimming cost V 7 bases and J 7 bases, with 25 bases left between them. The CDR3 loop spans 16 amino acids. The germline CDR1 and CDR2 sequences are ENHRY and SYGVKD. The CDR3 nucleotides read TGTGCCATCACCCCGGGCGGGTTAATTTACCCTGCTGGCTACACCTTC. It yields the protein CAITPGGLIYPAGYTF.

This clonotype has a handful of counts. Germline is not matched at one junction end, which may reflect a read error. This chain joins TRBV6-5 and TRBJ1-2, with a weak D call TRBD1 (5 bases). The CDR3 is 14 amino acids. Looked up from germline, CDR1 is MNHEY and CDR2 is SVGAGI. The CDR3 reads CASRQTGVYYGHTF. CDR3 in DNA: TGTGCCAGCAGGCAGACGGGGGTTTACTATGGCCACACCTTC.

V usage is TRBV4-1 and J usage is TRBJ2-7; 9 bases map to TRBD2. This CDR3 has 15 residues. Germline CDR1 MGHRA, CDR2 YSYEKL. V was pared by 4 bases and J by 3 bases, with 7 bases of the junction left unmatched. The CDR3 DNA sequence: TGCGCCAGCAGCCCTGGGGCGGGGGGGAGCTACGAGCAGTACTTC. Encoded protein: CASSPGAGGSYEQYF.

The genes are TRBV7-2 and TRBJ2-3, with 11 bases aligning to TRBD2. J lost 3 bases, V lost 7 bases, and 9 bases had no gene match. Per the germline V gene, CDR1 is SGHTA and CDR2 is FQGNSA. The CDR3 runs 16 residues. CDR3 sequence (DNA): TGTGCCAGCACCGAATTAGCGGGAGGGCCAACAGATACGCAGTATTTT. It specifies CASTELAGGPTDTQYF. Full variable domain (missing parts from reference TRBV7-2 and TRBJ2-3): GAGVSQSPSNKVTEKGKDVELRCDPISGHTALYWYRQSLGQGLEFLIYFQGNSAPDKSGLPSDRFSAERTGGSVSTLTIQRTQQEDSAVYLCASTELAGGPTDTQYFGPGTRLTVL.

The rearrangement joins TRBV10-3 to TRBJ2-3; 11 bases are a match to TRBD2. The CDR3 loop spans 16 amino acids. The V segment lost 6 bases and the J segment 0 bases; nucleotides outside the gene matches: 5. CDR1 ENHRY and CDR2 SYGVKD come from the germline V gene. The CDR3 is CAIRELAGVSTDTQYF. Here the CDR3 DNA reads TGTGCCATCAGGGAACTAGCGGGGGTCAGCACAGATACGCAGTATTTT.